The 32 T cell receptor beta chains given below trace back to one sample, sequenced in a study of cytomegalovirus exposure and HLA in healthy donors. Both 60 Vbeta primers and 13 Jbeta primers went into the PCR. TCRdb's copy holds only in-frame clones and misses some; the assay was immunoSEQ multiplex PCR. This repertoire shows fewer than 200,000 clones, about two thirds found once; its top ten account for 2% to 3%. The material sequenced was PBMCs. The receptors shown here come from a human donor in good health.

Regarding this clone: One junction end disagrees with the germline gene, perhaps due to a read error. The chain employs TRBV7-7 and TRBJ2-5; D is unresolved. CDR1 SSHAT and CDR2 FNYEAQ come from the germline V gene (reference sequence). The CDR3 has 15 residues. This CDR3 is CASSLESGLQETQYF. The CDR3 DNA follows: TGTGCTAGCAGCTTAGAATCGGGTTTGCAAGAGACCCAGTACTTC.

This clone was seen more than once but under ten times. The chain uses TRBV6-5 and TRBJ1-2; a possible D gene is TRBD1 (5 bases). The CDR3 sequence is 15 residues long. The V gene's germline CDR1 is MNHEY and CDR2 SVGAGI. V was clipped by 4 bases and J by 3 bases, with 15 bases between them. This chain's CDR3 is CASSSTVTGYYGYTF. The CDR3 DNA reads TGTGCCAGCAGTTCAACTGTCACAGGTTACTATGGCTACACCTTC.

The CDR3 DNA is TGCGCCAGCAGCCACCTACAGGGGTCGGACACTGAAGCTTTCTTT. This sequence encodes CASSHLQGSDTEAFF. V and J are TRBV4-3 and TRBJ1-1, with 7 bases aligning to TRBD1. Germline trimming cut 3 bases from V and 3 bases from J; bases unmatched to any gene: 7. The CDR3 has 15 amino acids. Germline V CDR1 and CDR2: LGHNA, YSLEER.

The gene calls are TRBV7-9 and TRBJ1-3, with TRBD1 matching 10 bases. The V and J ends lost 4 bases and 6 bases, in that order; junction bases with no gene match: 9. Germline lookup yields CDR1 SEHNR and CDR2 FQNEAQ (reference sequence). The CDR3 covers 16 residues. The CDR3 region is CASSSTSGQGKNTIYF. The CDR3 nucleotides are TGTGCCAGCAGCTCAACCTCGGGACAGGGGAAAAACACCATATATTTT.

The chain links TRBV15 to TRBJ2-5, with 10 bases lining up with TRBD2. The J call could be wrong; TRBJ2-7 is a better fit for the DNA end. Germline V gives CDR1 LNHNV, CDR2 YYDKDF (reference sequence). CDR3 length: 16 residues. The CDR3 loop reads CATSRSLSGGQSEQYF. CDR3 coding DNA: TGTGCCACCAGCAGGTCCCTTAGCGGGGGGCAATCCGAGCAGTACTTC.

The genes are TRBV5-1 and TRBJ2-3; 7 bases are shared with TRBD2. V lost 4 bases to trimming and J lost 4 bases; unmatched junction nucleotides: 12. The CDR3 consists of 16 residues. The V gene's germline CDR1 is SGHRS and CDR2 YFSETQ. CDR3 amino acids: CASSGSGAAGADTQYF. CDR3 nucleotide sequence: TGCGCCAGCAGCGGTAGCGGTGCCGCGGGGGCAGATACGCAGTATTTT.

The rearrangement uses TRBV21-1 and TRBJ1-5; TRBD1 is taken as the D call from the table, unchecked against the DNA. TRBV21-1 is assigned pseudogene status. The CDR3 is made up of 14 amino acids. The CDR3 sequence: CASPPGTGNQPQHF. DNA for the CDR3: TGTGCCAGCCCCCCCGGGACAGGGAATCAGCCCCAGCATTTT.

This rearrangement joins TRBV21-1 to TRBJ2-7; TRBD1 is taken as the D call from the table, unchecked against the DNA. TRBV21-1 counts as a pseudogene. The CDR3 has 17 residues. This CDR3 reads CASSNKGKRDRAYEQYF. The CDR3 coding sequence is TGTGCCAGCAGCAATAAAGGGAAGAGGGACAGGGCGTACGAGCAGTACTTC.

The V call is TRBV4-1, the J call TRBJ1-1; D uncertain. The germline V gene has CDR1 MGHRA and CDR2 YSYEKL. V was clipped by 4 bases and J by 1 base, with 7 bases between them. The length of the CDR3 is 13 residues. CDR3 sequence: CASSPSGNTEAFF. The CDR3 DNA reads as TGCGCCAGCAGCCCATCCGGGAACACTGAAGCTTTCTTT.

This clone was observed a handful of times. V is TRBV7-8 and J is TRBJ2-2, with TRBD2 matching over 8 bases. J was trimmed by 3 bases and V by 8 bases; bases with no gene match: 11. The germline V gene has CDR1 SGHVS and CDR2 FQNEAQ. This CDR3 contains 16 residues. The CDR3 is CASGPYERGYTGELFF. CDR3 coding DNA: TGTGCCAGCGGCCCATACGAGCGGGGGTACACCGGGGAGCTGTTTTTT.

This clone appeared a single time. The rearrangement uses TRBV13 and TRBJ1-1; D uncertain. The germline V and J ends were trimmed by 2 bases and 0 bases, with 10 bases remaining between them. The CDR3 length is 15 residues. Germline loops: CDR1 PRHDT, CDR2 FYEKMQ (reference sequence). The DNA for the CDR3 is TGTGCCAGCAGCTTAAGACACAGACTGAACACTGAAGCTTTCTTT. Translation gives CASSLRHRLNTEAFF. Complete variable domain (other parts from reference TRBV13 and TRBJ1-1): AAGVIQSPRHLIKEKRETATLKCYPIPRHDTVYWYQQGPGQDPQFLISFYEKMQSDKGSIPDRFSAQQFSDYHSELNMSSLELGDSALYFCASSLRHRLNTEAFFGQGTRLTVV.

This sequence joins TRBV7-9 and TRBJ2-2; D perhaps matches TRBD2 (7 bases). V lost 4 bases and J 4 bases, leaving 16 bases between the germline ends. Germline loops: CDR1 SEHNR, CDR2 FQNEAQ (reference sequence). The CDR3 totals 16 residues. The CDR3 sequence: CASSSRGGASTGELFF. The DNA for the CDR3 is TGTGCCAGCAGCTCAAGGGGGGGGGCCTCCACCGGGGAGCTGTTTTTT.

The chain uses TRBV10-3 and TRBJ1-6; TRBD1 matches at 7 bases. Unmatched junction bases numbered 13, after V lost 5 bases and J lost 0 bases. Germline loops: CDR1 ENHRY, CDR2 SYGVKD. The CDR3 is 19 amino acids. CDR3 sequence: CAISYTGVRGSSYNSPLHF. CDR3 sequence (DNA): TGTGCCATCAGTTATACAGGGGTCAGAGGGAGCTCCTATAATTCACCCCTCCACTTT.

The genes are TRBV7-2 and TRBJ2-7; 7 bases agree with TRBD1. J gave up 2 bases and V 5 bases, and 9 bases lay outside the gene matches. Looked up from germline, CDR1 is SGHTA and CDR2 is FQGNSA. This CDR3 has 15 residues. CDR3 coding DNA: TGTGCCAGCAGCCCTGCTAGGGACAGTACCTACGAGCAGTACTTC. Translated, it gives CASSPARDSTYEQYF.

Written as DNA, the CDR3 is TGCGCCAGCAGCCAAGATACAGGCGGGGGACCCCAGCATTTT. Translated: CASSQDTGGGPQHF. The chain joins TRBV4-3 to TRBJ1-5; D possibly corresponds to TRBD1 (5 bases). V was clipped by 0 bases and J by 10 bases, with 13 bases between them. Germline values: CDR1 LGHNA, CDR2 YSLEER. The CDR3 length is 14 residues.

CDR3 DNA sequence: TGTGCCAGCAGTGATCTGGCAATAACAACTAATGAAAAACTGTTTTTT. Protein: CASSDLAITTNEKLFF. The V gene is TRBV25-1, the J gene TRBJ1-4; no clear D. The V gene's germline CDR1 is MGHDK and CDR2 SYGVNS. The CDR3 length is 16 residues. V lost 3 bases and J lost 0, with 11 bases in between.

CDR3 bases: TGTGCCAGCAGGAGGGGGCCAGGGCCTTACCGATTGGGAGGCTACACCTTC. Translating it yields CASRRGPGPYRLGGYTF. V and J are TRBV2 and TRBJ1-2, with 7 bases lining up with TRBD1. The CDR3 contains 17 residues. V lost 6 bases and J lost 8; bases outside the gene matches: 21. Germline CDR1 reads SNHLY; CDR2 reads FYNNEI.

This clone was picked up one time. At one boundary the junction diverges from the germline segment, which might be a read error. This specimen includes other DNA sequences encoding the same CDR3. The rearrangement links TRBV5-1 to TRBJ2-7, with 10 bases identical to TRBD1. The germline V gene has CDR1 SGHRS and CDR2 YFSETQ. CDR3 length: 15 amino acids. CDR3 sequence (DNA): TGCGCCAGCAGCTCACGACAGGGGGCTCCCTACGAGCAATACTTC. It codes for CASSSRQGAPYEQYF.

This chain joins TRBV30 and TRBJ1-6; D perhaps matches TRBD1 (6 bases). The germline V gene encodes CDR1 GTSNPN and CDR2 SVGIG (reference sequence). Trimming stripped 6 bases from V and 8 bases from J, with 14 bases between. The CDR3 contains 13 residues. CDR3 loop: CACTTGGDSPLHF. CDR3 in DNA: TGTGCCTGCACGACAGGCGGAGATTCACCCCTCCACTTT.

The genes are TRBV6-5 and TRBJ2-7, with 9 nucleotides matching TRBD2. This CDR3 spans 14 amino acids. V was pared by 2 bases and J by 6 bases, with 5 bases of the junction left unmatched. Germline V gene lookup returns CDR1 MNHEY and CDR2 SVGAGI. The CDR3 bases are TGTGCCAGCAGTTACCTTAGCGGGGGAGGCGAGCAGTACTTC. Its translation is CASSYLSGGGEQYF.

The V gene is TRBV6-6, the J gene TRBJ1-1, with D possibly matching TRBD1 (5 bases). Germline CDR1 is MNHNY and CDR2 is SVGAGI (reference sequence). This CDR3 contains 13 residues. The germline V and J ends were trimmed by 8 bases and 4 bases, with 14 bases remaining between them. The CDR3 sequence: CASVQDLGTEAFF. Here the CDR3 DNA reads TGTGCCAGCGTACAGGACCTAGGCACTGAAGCTTTCTTT.

This clone appeared once. J is TRBJ1-5 and V is TRBV5-8, with a possible D match to TRBD1 (6 bases). From germline, CDR1 is SGHTS and CDR2 YDEGEE. Trimming took off 4 bases at V and 4 bases at J, with 21 bases between the two ends. The CDR3 is made up of 17 amino acids. The DNA for the CDR3 is TGTGCCAGCAGCCTTGCCTGGGGAGAGACAGGAAATCAGCCCCAGCATTTT. Protein product: CASSLAWGETGNQPQHF. Full variable domain (missing parts from reference TRBV5-8 and TRBJ1-5): EAGVTQSPTHLIKTRGQQATLRCSPISGHTSVYWYQQALGLGLQFLLWYDEGEERNRGNFPPRFSGRQFPNYSSELNVNALELEDSALYLCASSLAWGETGNQPQHFGDGTRLSIL.

V and J are TRBV5-6 and TRBJ1-1; no reliable D call. The germline V and J ends were trimmed by 4 bases and 0 bases, with 16 bases remaining between them. Germline V CDR1 and CDR2: SGHDT, YYEEEE. This CDR3 region has 16 residues. This CDR3 reads CASSPYRVALNTEAFF. CDR3 DNA sequence: TGTGCCAGCAGCCCTTATCGGGTAGCCTTGAACACTGAAGCTTTCTTT.

This clone appeared a few times. The chain couples TRBV10-3 to TRBJ1-6; D may be TRBD1 (5 bases). CDR3 length equals 14 residues. V was pared by 2 bases and J by 10 bases, with 12 bases between. The germline gives CDR1 ENHRY, CDR2 SYGVKD. CDR3 loop: CAISEGRGASPLHF. The CDR3 DNA is TGTGCCATCAGTGAGGGAAGGGGCGCGTCACCCCTCCACTTT.

The chain recombines TRBV5-8 with TRBJ2-3; 14 bases agree with TRBD2. Trimming took 4 bases from V and 4 from J; bases not matched to a gene: 5. The CDR3 spans 16 residues. The germline gives CDR1 SGHTS, CDR2 YDEGEE. CDR3 in DNA: TGTGCCAGCAGCGGCGGACTAGCGGGGGGCGCAGATACGCAGTATTTT. The encoded protein is CASSGGLAGGADTQYF.

The genes are TRBV2 and TRBJ1-1, with D tentatively TRBD1 (6 bases). Germline CDR1 and CDR2: SNHLY and FYNNEI. The germline V and J ends were trimmed by 7 bases and 1 base, with 13 bases remaining between them. CDR3 length: 14 residues. CDR3 residues: CASKRRTENTEAFF. CDR3 DNA sequence: TGTGCCAGCAAGAGGAGGACAGAGAACACTGAAGCTTTCTTT.

This chain connects TRBV4-1 to TRBJ2-7, with D perhaps matching TRBD2 (6 bases). Germline-derived CDR1 and CDR2 are MGHRA and YSYEKL. V was clipped by 1 base and J by 0 bases, with 10 bases between them. The CDR3 length is 15 residues. CDR3 region: CASSQAPGLSYEQYF. The CDR3 nucleotides read TGCGCCAGCAGCCAAGCACCGGGACTCTCCTACGAGCAGTACTTC.

Only a few counts were recorded for this clone. This chain links TRBV5-1 with TRBJ2-5, with D possibly matching TRBD1 (6 bases). Per germline, CDR1 SGHRS and CDR2 YFSETQ. V lost 3 bases to trimming and J lost 5 bases, with 11 bases between them. The CDR3 sequence is 13 residues long. CDR3 sequence: CASSSQGAETQYF. The CDR3 DNA is TGCGCCAGCAGCTCACAGGGAGCGGAGACCCAGTACTTC.

This clone has more than one count but fewer than ten. CDR3 nucleotides: TGTGCCAGCAGCCCTCACCTAGCGGGGGGGAACTACAATGAGCAGTTCTTC. This gives the protein CASSPHLAGGNYNEQFF. V and J are TRBV7-6 and TRBJ2-1; 12 bases fit TRBD2. Germline trimming cut 5 bases from V and 3 bases from J; bases unmatched to any gene: 8. The CDR3 runs to 17 residues. The germline gives CDR1 SGHVS, CDR2 FNYEAQ.

This clone was picked up a small number of times. The rearrangement links TRBV6-5 to TRBJ2-1, with no clear D. CDR3 length: 13 residues. The V end was cut by 7 bases, the J end by 4 bases, with 11 bases between. The germline CDR1 and CDR2 sequences are MNHEY and SVGAGI. Written as DNA, the CDR3 is TGTGCCAGCACCACGAGCTTTTACAATGAGCAGTTCTTC. Translated, it gives CASTTSFYNEQFF.

The J gene is TRBJ1-1, the V gene TRBV5-1, with 8 nucleotides matching TRBD1. With V trimmed by 4 bases and J by 7 bases, 9 bases remained unmatched. CDR3 length equals 14 residues. Germline loops: CDR1 SGHRS, CDR2 YFSETQ. CDR3 sequence: CASSRGQGSGEAFF. For the CDR3, the DNA is TGCGCCAGCAGCCGTGGACAGGGTTCGGGTGAAGCTTTCTTT.

The rearrangement links TRBV5-8 to TRBJ2-1; 11 nucleotides align to TRBD2. CDR1 and CDR2 (germline): SGHTS, YDEGEE. The CDR3 spans 15 residues. The ends lost 0 bases at V and 8 bases at J; junction bases unmatched: 4. The CDR3 DNA sequence: TGTGCCAGCAGCTTGGTCGCTAGCGGGGGGTATGAGCAGTTCTTC. It is translated as CASSLVASGGYEQFF.